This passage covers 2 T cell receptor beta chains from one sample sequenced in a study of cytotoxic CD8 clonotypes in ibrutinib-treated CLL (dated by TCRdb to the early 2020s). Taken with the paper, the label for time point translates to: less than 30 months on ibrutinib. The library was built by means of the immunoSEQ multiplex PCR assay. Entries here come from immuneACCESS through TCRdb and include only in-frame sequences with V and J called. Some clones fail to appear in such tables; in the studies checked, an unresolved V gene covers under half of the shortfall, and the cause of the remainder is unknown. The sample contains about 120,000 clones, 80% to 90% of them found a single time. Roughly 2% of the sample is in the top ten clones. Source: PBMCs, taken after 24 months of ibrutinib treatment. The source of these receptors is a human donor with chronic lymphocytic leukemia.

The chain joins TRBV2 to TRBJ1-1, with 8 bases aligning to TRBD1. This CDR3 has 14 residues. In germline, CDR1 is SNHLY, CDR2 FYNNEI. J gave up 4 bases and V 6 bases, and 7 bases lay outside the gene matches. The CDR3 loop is CASSSGGPGTEAFF. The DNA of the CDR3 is TGTGCCAGCAGCTCAGGGGGCCCGGGCACTGAAGCTTTCTTT. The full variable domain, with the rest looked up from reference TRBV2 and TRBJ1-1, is EPEVTQTPSHQVTQMGQEVILRCVPISNHLYFYWYRQILGQKVEFLVSFYNNEISEKSEIFDDQFSVERPDGSNFTLKIRSTKLEDSAMYFCASSSGGPGTEAFFGQGTRLTVV.

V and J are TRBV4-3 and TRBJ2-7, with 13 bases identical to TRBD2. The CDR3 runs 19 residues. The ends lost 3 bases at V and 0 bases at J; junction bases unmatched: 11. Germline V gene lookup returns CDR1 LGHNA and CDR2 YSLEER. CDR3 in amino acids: CASSQTIGTSGTTSYEQYF. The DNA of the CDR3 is TGCGCCAGCAGCCAGACGATCGGGACTAGCGGGACCACCTCCTACGAGCAGTACTTC.